The clone carrying this T cell receptor beta chain came up a few times. The sample belongs to a study of spatial heterogeneity in lung cancer. Study details: An average of more than ten raw reads was observed per unique TCR and UMI combination.

CDR3 length: 12 residues. V lost 8 bases, J lost 6 bases, and 14 bases lay in between. CDR1 and CDR2 (germline): MDHEN, SYDVKM. Time point here: sample taken at primary tumor resection. Frozen PBMC, nontumor lung or tumor provided whole RNA, which was sequenced unsorted. 72 TRACERx patients with early, untreated non-small cell lung cancer donated samples. On each TCR cDNA molecule, a unique molecular identifier was present. TCRdb fed the 5' RACE reads into MiXCR, producing one record per CDR3 protein. The table records over 90,000 distinct CDR3 sequences, 7.5% to 10% of them present only once. Sequenced here: PBMCs, sampled at surgery. This rearrangement joins TRBV28 to TRBJ2-7; TRBD1 or TRBD2 may be the D gene (5 bases each). This clonotype was obtained from a male donor with early-stage non-small cell lung cancer. The CDR3 DNA reads as TGTGCCAGCCAGTCCCGGGGCCGCGAGCAGTACTTC. It specifies CASQSRGREQYF. The full variable domain, rest sourced from reference TRBV28 and TRBJ2-7, is DVKVTQSSRYLVKRTGEKVFLECVQDMDHENMFWYRQDPGLGLRLIYFSYDVKMKEKGDIPEGYSVSREKKERFSLILESASTNQTSMYLCASQSRGREQYFGPGTRLTVT.